This TCR beta chain was profiled in a study of blood T cell repertoires in COVID-19. Study-wide context: Acute and convalescent COVID-19 samples came from the United States, Italy and Spain.

V shed 6 bases and J 4 bases; nucleotides not matched to a gene: 3. This CDR3 comprises 14 residues. CDR1 and CDR2 (germline): SGHTA, FQGNSA. Profiled with immunoSEQ multiplex PCR; TCRdb holds only in-frame clones, not every one. The table has about 170,000 clones, approximately 80% seen once. V gene TRBV7-2 combines with J gene TRBJ2-3, with 11 bases identical to TRBD2. Sequencing input: peripheral blood. This receptor was taken from a woman between 65 and 79 years old with COVID-19, enrolled during active disease. CDR3: CASRNSGGADTQYF. The DNA for the CDR3 is TGTGCCAGCAGAAATAGCGGGGGGGCAGATACGCAGTATTTT.